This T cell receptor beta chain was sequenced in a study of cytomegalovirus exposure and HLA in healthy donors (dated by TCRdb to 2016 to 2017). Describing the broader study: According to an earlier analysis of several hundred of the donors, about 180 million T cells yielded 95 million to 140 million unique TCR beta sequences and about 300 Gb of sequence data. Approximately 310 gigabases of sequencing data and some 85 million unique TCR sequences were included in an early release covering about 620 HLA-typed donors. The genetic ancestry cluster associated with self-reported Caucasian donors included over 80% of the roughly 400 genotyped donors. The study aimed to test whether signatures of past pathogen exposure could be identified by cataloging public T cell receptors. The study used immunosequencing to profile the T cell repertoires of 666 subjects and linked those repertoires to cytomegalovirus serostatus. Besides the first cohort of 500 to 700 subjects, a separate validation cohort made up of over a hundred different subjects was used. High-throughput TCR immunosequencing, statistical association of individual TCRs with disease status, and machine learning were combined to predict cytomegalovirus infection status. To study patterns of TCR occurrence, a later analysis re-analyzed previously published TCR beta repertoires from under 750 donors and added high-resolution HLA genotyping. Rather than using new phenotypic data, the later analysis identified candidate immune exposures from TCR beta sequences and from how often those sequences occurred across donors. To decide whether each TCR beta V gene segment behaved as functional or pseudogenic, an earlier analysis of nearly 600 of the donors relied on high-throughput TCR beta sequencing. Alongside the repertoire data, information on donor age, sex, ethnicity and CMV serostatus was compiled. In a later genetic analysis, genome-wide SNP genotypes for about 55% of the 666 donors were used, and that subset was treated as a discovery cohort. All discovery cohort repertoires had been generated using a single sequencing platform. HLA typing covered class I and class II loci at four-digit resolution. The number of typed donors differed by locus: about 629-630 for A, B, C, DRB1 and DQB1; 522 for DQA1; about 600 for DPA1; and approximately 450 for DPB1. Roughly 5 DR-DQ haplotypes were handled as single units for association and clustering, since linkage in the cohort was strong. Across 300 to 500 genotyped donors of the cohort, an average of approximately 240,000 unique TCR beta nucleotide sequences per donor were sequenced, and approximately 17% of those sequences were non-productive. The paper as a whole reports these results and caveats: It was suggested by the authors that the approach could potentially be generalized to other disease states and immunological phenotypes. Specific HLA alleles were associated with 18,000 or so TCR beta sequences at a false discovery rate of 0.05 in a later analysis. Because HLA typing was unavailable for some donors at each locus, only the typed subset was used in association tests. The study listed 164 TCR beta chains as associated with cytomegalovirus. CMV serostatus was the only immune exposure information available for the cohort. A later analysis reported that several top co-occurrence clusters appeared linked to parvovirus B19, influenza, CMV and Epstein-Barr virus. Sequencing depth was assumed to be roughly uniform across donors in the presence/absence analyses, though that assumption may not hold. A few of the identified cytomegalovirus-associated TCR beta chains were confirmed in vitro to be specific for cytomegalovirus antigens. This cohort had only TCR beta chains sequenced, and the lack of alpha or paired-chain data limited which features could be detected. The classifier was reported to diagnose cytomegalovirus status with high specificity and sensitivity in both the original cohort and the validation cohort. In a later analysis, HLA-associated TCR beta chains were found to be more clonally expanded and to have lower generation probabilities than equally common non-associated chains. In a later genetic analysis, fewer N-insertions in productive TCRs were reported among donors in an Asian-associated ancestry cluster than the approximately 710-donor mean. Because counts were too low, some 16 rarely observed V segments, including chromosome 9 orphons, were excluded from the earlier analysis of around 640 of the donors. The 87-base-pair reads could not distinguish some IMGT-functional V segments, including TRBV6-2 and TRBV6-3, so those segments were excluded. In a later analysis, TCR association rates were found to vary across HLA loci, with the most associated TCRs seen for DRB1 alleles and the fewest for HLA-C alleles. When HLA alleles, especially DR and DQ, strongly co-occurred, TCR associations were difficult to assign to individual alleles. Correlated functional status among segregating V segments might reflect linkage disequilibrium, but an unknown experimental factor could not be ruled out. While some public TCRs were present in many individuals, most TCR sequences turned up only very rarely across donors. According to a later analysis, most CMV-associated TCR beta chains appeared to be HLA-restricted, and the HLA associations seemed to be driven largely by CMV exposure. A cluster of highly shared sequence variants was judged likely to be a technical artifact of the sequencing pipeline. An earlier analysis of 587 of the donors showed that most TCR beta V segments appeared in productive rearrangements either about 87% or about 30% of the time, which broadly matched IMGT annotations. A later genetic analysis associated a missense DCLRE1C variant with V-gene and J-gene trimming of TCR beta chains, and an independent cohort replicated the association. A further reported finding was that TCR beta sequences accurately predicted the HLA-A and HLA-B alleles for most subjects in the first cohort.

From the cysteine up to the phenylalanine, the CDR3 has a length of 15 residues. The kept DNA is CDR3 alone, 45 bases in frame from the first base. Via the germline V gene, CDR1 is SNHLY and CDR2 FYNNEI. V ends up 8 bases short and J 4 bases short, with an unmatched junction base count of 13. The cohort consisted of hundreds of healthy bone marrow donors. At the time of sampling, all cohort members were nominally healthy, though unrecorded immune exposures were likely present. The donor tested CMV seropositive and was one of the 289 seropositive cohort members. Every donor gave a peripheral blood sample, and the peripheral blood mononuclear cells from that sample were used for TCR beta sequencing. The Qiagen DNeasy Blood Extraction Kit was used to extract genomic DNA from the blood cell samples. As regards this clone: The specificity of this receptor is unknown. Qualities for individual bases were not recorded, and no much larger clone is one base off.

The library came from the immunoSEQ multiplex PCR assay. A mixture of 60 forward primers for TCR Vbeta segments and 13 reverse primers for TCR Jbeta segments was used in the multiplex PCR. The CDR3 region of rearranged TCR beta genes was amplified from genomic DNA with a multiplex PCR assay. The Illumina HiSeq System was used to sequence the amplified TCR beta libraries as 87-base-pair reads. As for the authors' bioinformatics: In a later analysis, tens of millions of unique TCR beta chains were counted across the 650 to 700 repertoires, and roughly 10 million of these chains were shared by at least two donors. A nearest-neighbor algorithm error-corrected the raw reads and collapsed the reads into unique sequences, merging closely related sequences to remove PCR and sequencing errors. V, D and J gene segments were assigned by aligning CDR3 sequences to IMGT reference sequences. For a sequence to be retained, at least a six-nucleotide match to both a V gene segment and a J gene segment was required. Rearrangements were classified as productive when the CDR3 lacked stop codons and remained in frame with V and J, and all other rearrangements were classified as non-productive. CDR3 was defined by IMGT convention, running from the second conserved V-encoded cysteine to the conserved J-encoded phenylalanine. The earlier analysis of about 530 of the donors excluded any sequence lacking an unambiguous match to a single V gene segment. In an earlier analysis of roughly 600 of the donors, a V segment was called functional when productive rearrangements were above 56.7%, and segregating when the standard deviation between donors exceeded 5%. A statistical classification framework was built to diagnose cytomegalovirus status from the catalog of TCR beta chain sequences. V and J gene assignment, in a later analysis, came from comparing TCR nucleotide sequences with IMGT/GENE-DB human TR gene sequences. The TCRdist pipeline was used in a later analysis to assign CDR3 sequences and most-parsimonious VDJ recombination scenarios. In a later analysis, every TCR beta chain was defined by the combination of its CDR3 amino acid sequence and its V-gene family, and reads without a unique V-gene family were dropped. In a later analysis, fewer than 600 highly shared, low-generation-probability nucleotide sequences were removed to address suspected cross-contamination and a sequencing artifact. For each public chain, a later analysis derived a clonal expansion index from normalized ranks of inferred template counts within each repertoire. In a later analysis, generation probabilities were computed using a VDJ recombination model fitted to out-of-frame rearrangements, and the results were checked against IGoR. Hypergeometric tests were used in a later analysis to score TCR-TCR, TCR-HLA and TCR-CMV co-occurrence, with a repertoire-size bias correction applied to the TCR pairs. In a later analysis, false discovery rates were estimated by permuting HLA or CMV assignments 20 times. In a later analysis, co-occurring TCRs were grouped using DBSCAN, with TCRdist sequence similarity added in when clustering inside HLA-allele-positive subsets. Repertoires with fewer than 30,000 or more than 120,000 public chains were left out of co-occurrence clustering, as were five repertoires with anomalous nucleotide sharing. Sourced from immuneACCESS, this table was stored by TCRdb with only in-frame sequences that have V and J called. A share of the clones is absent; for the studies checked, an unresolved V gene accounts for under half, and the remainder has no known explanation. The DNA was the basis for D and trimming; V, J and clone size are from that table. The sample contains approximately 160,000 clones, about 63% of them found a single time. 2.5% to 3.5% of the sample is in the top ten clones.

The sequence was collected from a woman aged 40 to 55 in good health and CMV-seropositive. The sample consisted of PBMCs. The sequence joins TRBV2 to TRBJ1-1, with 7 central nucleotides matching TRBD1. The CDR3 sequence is CASRDPRRGTTEAFF. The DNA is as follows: TGTGCCAGCCGCGACCCTCGCAGGGGGACCACTGAAGCTTTCTTT.